The source of this T cell receptor (beta chain) is a study of blood T cells in healthy people across ages. V lost 5 bases and J lost 2, with 13 bases in between. The CDR3 totals 14 residues. CDR1 and CDR2 (germline): LNHDA, SQIVND (reference sequence). Together with a sample-barcoded 5' primer, a J-beta primer mix was included in a second PCR lasting about 7 to 12 cycles. TCRdb re-called the 5' RACE reads through MiXCR, storing one row per CDR3 protein. Of some 1.4 million distinct CDR3 sequences in the sample, approximately 42% were seen once. The chain employs TRBV19 and TRBJ2-7; D possibly corresponds to TRBD2 (6 bases). Sequencing was carried out using blood. The receptor comes from a woman aged 18-30 years in good health. The CDR3 region is CASSGRDSAYEQYF. CDR3 coding DNA: TGTGCCAGTAGTGGACGGGACTCCGCCTACGAGCAGTACTTC.